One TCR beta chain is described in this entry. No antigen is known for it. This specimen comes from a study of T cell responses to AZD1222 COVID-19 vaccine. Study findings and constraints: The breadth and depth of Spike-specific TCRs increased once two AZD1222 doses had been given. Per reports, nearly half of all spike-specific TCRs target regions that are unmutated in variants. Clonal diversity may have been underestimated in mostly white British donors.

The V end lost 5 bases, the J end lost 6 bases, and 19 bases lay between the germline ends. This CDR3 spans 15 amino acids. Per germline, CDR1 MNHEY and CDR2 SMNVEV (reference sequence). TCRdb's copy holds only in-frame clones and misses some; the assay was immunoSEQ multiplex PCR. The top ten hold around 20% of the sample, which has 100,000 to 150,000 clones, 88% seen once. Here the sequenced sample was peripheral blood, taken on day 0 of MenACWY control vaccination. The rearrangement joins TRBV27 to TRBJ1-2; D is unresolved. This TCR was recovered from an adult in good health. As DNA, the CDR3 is TGTGCCAGCAGTGGTCTTGGGGAAAGAGGCGATGGCTACACCTTC. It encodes CASSGLGERGDGYTF.